One sample yielded the 32 T cell receptor beta chains listed below, sequenced in a study of post-analysis software for immune sequencing data. Findings and caveats of the study: Patients had higher frequencies than controls of a handful of TRBV segments, including TRBV5-6, TRBV5-1 and TRBV20-1.

No cognate antigen is known for these TCRs. Unique-molecular-identifier-tagged TCR beta cDNA libraries were used. One entry per CDR3 protein results from TCRdb running MiXCR on the PCR reads. Of about 260,000 distinct CDR3 sequences in the sample, just over 35% are singletons; the top ten hold around 5.2%. Sequences were obtained from blood. The receptors were gathered from a girl under 18 with multiple sclerosis.

Turning to this clonotype: This sequence may be a read error, since a much larger clone differs from it by one base. The chain couples TRBV20-1 to TRBJ2-1, with TRBD2 matching over 8 bases. The CDR3 is 13 residues long. CDR1 and CDR2 (germline): DFQATT, SNEGSKA (reference sequence). This chain's CDR3 is CSANSGTYNELFF. CDR3 nucleotides: TGCAGTGCGAATAGCGGGACCTACAATGAGCTGTTCTTC.

In its sample, this clonotype was seen many times. This rearrangement joins TRBV29-1 to TRBJ2-1, with D possibly TRBD2 on 7 matching bases. CDR1 and CDR2 from the germline V gene are SQVTM and ANQGSEA. V was pared by 3 bases and J by 4 bases, with 13 bases between. There are 14 residues in the CDR3. This CDR3 reads CSVDAGAGYNEQFF. Written as DNA, the CDR3 is TGCAGCGTTGATGCGGGGGCAGGATACAATGAGCAGTTCTTC.

This clonotype has more than one count but fewer than ten. V usage is TRBV12-3 or TRBV12-4 and J usage is TRBJ2-5, with D possibly TRBD2 on 6 matching bases. This CDR3 spans 15 amino acids. V was shortened by 5 bases and J by 9 bases, with 22 bases between the two germline ends. CDR3 nucleotides: TGTGCCAGCAGTCCCCCGTGGGGTTCTGGGGAGGCCCAGTACTTC. Encoded protein: CASSPPWGSGEAQYF.

The table lists this clonotype with many counts. This chain links TRBV20-1 with TRBJ2-1; either TRBD1 or TRBD2 may supply D (5 bases each). This CDR3 comprises 14 residues. The germline V gene has CDR1 DFQATT and CDR2 SNEGSKA (reference sequence). The germline V and J ends were trimmed by 3 bases and 10 bases, with 19 bases remaining between them. This CDR3 reads CSASAGRDPREQFF. The CDR3 DNA is TGCAGTGCTAGTGCAGGCCGGGACCCTAGAGAGCAGTTCTTC.

The J gene is TRBJ2-7, the V gene TRBV9, with D unresolved. V dropped 0 bases and J dropped 2 bases, with 9 bases sitting between them. In germline, CDR1 is SGDLS, CDR2 YYNGEE. The CDR3 covers 14 residues. The CDR3 coding sequence is TGTGCCAGCAGCGTAGCGGCAGAGCCCTACGAGCAGTACTTC. Amino acid sequence: CASSVAAEPYEQYF.

This clonotype was seen repeatedly, ten times or more. The chain employs TRBV6-1 and TRBJ2-4, with D possibly TRBD2 on 6 matching bases. The CDR3 totals 16 residues. V dropped 2 bases and J dropped 1 base, with 12 bases sitting between them. Per the germline V gene, CDR1 is MNHNS and CDR2 is SASEGT. For the CDR3, the DNA is TGTGCCAGCAGTGAATCGGGACTCAGTGCCAAAAACATTCAGTACTTC. It translates to CASSESGLSAKNIQYF.

Remarks on this clonotype: A much larger clone lies a single base off, so this may be a read error. The rearrangement joins TRBV5-5 to TRBJ2-1, with D hard to call. TRBJ2-7 matches the DNA end more closely, so the J call is doubtful. CDR3 length equals 16 residues. CDR1 SGHKS and CDR2 YYEKEE come from the germline V gene (reference sequence). Here the CDR3 reads CASSRRADSSYNEQYF. In DNA form, the CDR3 reads TGTGCCAGCAGCCGAAGGGCCGATAGCTCCTACAATGAGCAGTACTTC.

The chain joins TRBV19 to TRBJ2-1; D unclear. In germline, CDR1 is LNHDA, CDR2 SQIVND (reference sequence). V was pared by 6 bases and J by 9 bases, with 12 bases between. The CDR3 totals 12 residues. The CDR3 DNA sequence: TGTGCCAGTAGGGGGTTCTTGGCTGAGCAGTTCTTC. Amino acids: CASRGFLAEQFF.

This clonotype appeared a few times. The chain recombines TRBV6-2 or TRBV6-3 with TRBJ2-5; TRBD1 might be the D (5 bases). The closer fit of TRBJ2-7 to the DNA end suggests the J call may be wrong. Germline V gene sequence: CDR1 MNHEY, CDR2 SVGEGT. This CDR3 spans 11 amino acids. The CDR3 here is CASSQDYEQYF. The CDR3 DNA reads TGTGCCAGCTCACAGGATTACGAGCAGTACTTC.

This clonotype was observed a few times. The genes are TRBV28 and TRBJ1-5, with 7 bases that match TRBD1. The CDR3 is 14 amino acids. With 10 bases clipped from V and 6 bases from J, the junction kept 12 bases outside the gene matches. Germline loops: CDR1 MDHEN, CDR2 SYDVKM. Here the CDR3 reads CATTTGNSGQPQHF. The CDR3 coding sequence is TGTGCCACTACGACAGGGAATTCGGGTCAGCCCCAGCATTTT.

This clonotype was seen repeatedly, ten times or more. The V and J genes are TRBV6-6 and TRBJ2-5, with 10 bases fitting TRBD2. Trimming cost V 3 bases and J 3 bases; bases outside gene matches: 4. The CDR3 totals 15 residues. Germline assignment: CDR1 MNHNY and CDR2 SVGAGI (reference sequence). CDR3 DNA: TGTGCCAGCAGTTATTCCAGCGGGGGGGAAGAGACCCAGTACTTC. Amino acids: CASSYSSGGEETQYF.

This clonotype was observed many times. A much more abundant neighbour one base away suggests this may be a read error. The gene calls are TRBV6-5 and TRBJ2-5, with D tentatively TRBD1 or TRBD2 (5 bases each). Germline V CDR1 and CDR2: MNHEY, SVGAGI. There are 14 residues in the CDR3. The V end lost 6 bases, the J end lost 3 bases, and 14 bases lay between the germline ends. CDR3 residues: CASRCHRREETQYF. The CDR3 DNA sequence: TGTGCCAGCAGGTGCCACAGGCGGGAAGAGACCCAGTACTTC.

This clonotype was detected ten times or more. This chain uses TRBV6-5 with TRBJ2-3; TRBD2 matches at 8 bases. The V gene end was trimmed by 3 bases and the J gene end by 1 base; junction bases not matched to a gene: 6. CDR1 is MNHEY, CDR2 SVGAGI, per germline. The length of the CDR3 is 16 residues. CDR3 coding DNA: TGTGCCAGCAGTTATATAGCGGGACTACGCACAGATACGCAGTATTTT. This sequence encodes CASSYIAGLRTDTQYF.

Of note for this clonotype: One end of the junction does not line up with germline, which may come from a read error. The chain links TRBV20-1 to TRBJ2-1, with D possibly called TRBD1 or TRBD2 (5 bases each). The J call may not be correct, given that the DNA end is closer to TRBJ2-7. Germline CDR1 and CDR2: DFQATT and SNEGSKA (reference sequence). The CDR3 length is 13 residues. The CDR3 DNA sequence: TGCAGCGCTATTGTCCAGGGAGAGAATGAGCAGTACTTC. This translates into CSAIVQGENEQYF.

About this clonotype: A single base separates this from a much larger clone, so it may be a read error. The V gene is TRBV28, the J gene TRBJ1-2; maybe TRBD1 (6 bases). The germline V gene encodes CDR1 MDHEN and CDR2 SYDVKM. V lost 8 bases, J lost 3 bases, and 16 bases lay in between. CDR3 length: 14 amino acids. The CDR3 loop is CASGGDTYYYGYTF. The CDR3, as DNA: TGTGCCAGCGGCGGGGACACCTATTACTATGGCTACACCTTC.

This clonotype was seen repeatedly, ten times or more. This chain connects TRBV5-1 to TRBJ2-1; D tentatively reads TRBD1 or TRBD2 (5 bases each). Germline lookup yields CDR1 SGHRS and CDR2 YFSETQ. V was clipped by 3 bases and J by 0 bases, with 13 bases between them. This CDR3 is built from 16 residues. The CDR3 region is CASSYGTESSYNEQFF. Here the CDR3 DNA reads TGCGCCAGCAGCTACGGGACGGAGAGCTCCTACAATGAGCAGTTCTTC.

The V gene is TRBV7-2, the J gene TRBJ2-1; 16 bases map to TRBD2. In germline, CDR1 is SGHTA, CDR2 FQGNSA. The CDR3 length is 17 residues. V was pared by 1 base and J by 4 bases, with 1 base of the junction left unmatched. The CDR3 here is CASSLVGLAGGYNEQFF. The DNA for the CDR3 is TGTGCCAGCAGCTTAGTGGGACTAGCGGGAGGGTACAATGAGCAGTTCTTC.

J is TRBJ2-7 and V is TRBV4-1; TRBD1 matches at 11 bases. The CDR3 consists of 16 residues. The germline gives CDR1 MGHRA, CDR2 YSYEKL. V was pared by 4 bases and J by 5 bases, with 10 bases of the junction left unmatched. The CDR3 DNA reads TGCGCCAGCAGCCCTCTTGGACAGGGGGCGCAGGACGAGCAGTACTTC. Encoded protein: CASSPLGQGAQDEQYF.

In the case of this clonotype: A much larger clone lies one base from this, so it may be a read error. V and J are TRBV7-2 and TRBJ2-3; D remains unclear. Germline V lookup: CDR1 SGHTA, CDR2 FQGNSA. This CDR3 contains 13 residues. The CDR3, as DNA: TGTGCCAGCAGATTAATTGGTATAGATACGCAGTGTTTT. Amino acid sequence: CASRLIGIDTQCF.

The sample holds many counts of this clonotype. One end of the junction fails to match germline, which may point to a read error. This rearrangement joins TRBV7-9 to TRBJ2-1; 10 bases match TRBD2. Germline lookup yields CDR1 SEHNR and CDR2 FQNEAQ (reference sequence). The CDR3 is made up of 15 amino acids. The CDR3 DNA reads TGTGCCAGCAGCGTAGCGGGGGGAAACTACAATGAGCAGTTCTTC. Its protein is CASSVAGGNYNEQFF. Supplemented by reference TRBV7-9 and TRBJ2-1, the full variable domain reads DTGVSQNPRHKITKRGQNVTFRCDPISEHNRLYWYRQTLGQGPEFLTYFQNEAQLEKSRLLSDRFSAERPKGSFSTLEIQRTEQGDSAMYLCASSVAGGNYNEQFFGPGTRLTVL.

This chain uses TRBV9 with TRBJ1-6; D may be TRBD1 (6 bases). Between the trimmed V and J ends, which lost 3 bases and 6 bases, there was a span of 16 bases. Germline assignment: CDR1 SGDLS and CDR2 YYNGEE. The CDR3 has 16 residues. CDR3 coding DNA: TGTGCCAGCAGCGGTACGCAGGGGAGATCTAATTCACCCCTCCACTTT. It codes for CASSGTQGRSNSPLHF.

This clonotype was counted between two and nine times. The chain employs TRBV20-1 and TRBJ2-7; D unclear. The CDR3 sequence is 13 residues long. With 0 bases removed from V and 7 bases from J, the gap between germline ends came to 13 bases. Germline V lookup: CDR1 DFQATT, CDR2 SNEGSKA (reference sequence). CDR3 DNA sequence: TGCAGTGCTAGAGATCCTTTTGACAATGAGCAGTACTTC. Its translation: CSARDPFDNEQYF.

The chain couples TRBV6-2 or TRBV6-3 to TRBJ1-6; 8 bases fit TRBD1. CDR3 length: 14 amino acids. The V gene's germline CDR1 is MNHEY and CDR2 SVGEGT. V lost 2 bases and J lost 10; bases outside the gene matches: 4. CDR3 in amino acids: CASSYRTGRSPLHF. The CDR3 DNA reads TGTGCCAGCAGTTACCGGACAGGGCGGTCACCCCTCCACTTT.

As to this clonotype: Being one base from a much bigger clone, this may be a read error. The CDR3 protein is CRAKPGSMNTEAFF. CDR3 bases: TGCCGTGCAAAACCAGGGAGCATGAACACTGAAGCTTTCTTT. The chain has TRBV20-1 and TRBJ1-1, with D possibly being TRBD1 (5 bases). There are 14 residues in the CDR3. The germline CDR1 and CDR2 sequences are DFQATT and SNEGSKA (reference sequence).

The rearrangement uses TRBV7-2 and TRBJ2-7, with D possibly TRBD2 on 5 matching bases. The CDR3 has 14 residues. Between the trimmed V and J ends, which lost 5 bases and 1 base, there was a span of 12 bases. Germline CDR1 SGHTA, CDR2 FQGNSA. This CDR3 is CASSVQLGSYEQYF. CDR3 DNA sequence: TGTGCCAGCAGCGTCCAACTAGGATCCTACGAGCAGTACTTC.

This clonotype showed up many times. The chain recombines TRBV20-1 with TRBJ1-1, with TRBD1 matching 7 bases. Germline CDR1 is DFQATT and CDR2 is SNEGSKA (reference sequence). The CDR3 sequence is 15 residues long. The V and J ends lost 6 bases and 2 bases, in that order; junction bases with no gene match: 12. CDR3: CSALGTERTNTEAFF. CDR3 coding DNA: TGCAGTGCCTTGGGGACAGAGCGTACAAACACTGAAGCTTTCTTT.

This clonotype has at least ten counts. An end of the junction does not agree with germline; a read error may underlie this. The chain links TRBV12-3 or TRBV12-4 to TRBJ2-1; a possible D gene is TRBD1 (7 bases). This CDR3 spans 15 amino acids. CDR3 coding DNA: TGTGCCAGCAGTTTAGTCAGGGGGGCTTCCAATCAGCAGTTCTTC. Encoded protein: CASSLVRGASNQQFF.

This clonotype was seen more than once but under ten times. The chain recombines TRBV5-6 with TRBJ2-2, with D unclear. Trimming shortened V by 5 bases and J by 0 bases, and 17 bases separated the two germline ends. Germline V gene data show CDR1 as SGHDT and CDR2 as YYEEEE. The length of the CDR3 is 17 residues. CDR3 sequence: CASSGRWARSNTGELFF. The CDR3 DNA follows: TGTGCCAGCAGTGGGCGCTGGGCAAGATCGAACACCGGGGAGCTGTTTTTT.

This clonotype was seen a handful of times. The genes are TRBV7-2 and TRBJ2-5; unclear D gene. V lost 3 bases and J 11 bases, leaving 16 bases between the germline ends. CDR1 is SGHTA, CDR2 FQGNSA, per germline. The CDR3 runs 13 residues. The DNA of the CDR3 is TGTGCCAGCAGCTTCGGACGGACCAATGAGCAGTACTTC. It yields the protein CASSFGRTNEQYF. The full variable domain, rest sourced from reference TRBV7-2 and TRBJ2-5, is GAGVSQSPSNKVTEKGKDVELRCDPISGHTALYWYRQSLGQGLEFLIYFQGNSAPDKSGLPSDRFSAERTGGSVSTLTIQRTQQEDSAVYLCASSFGRTNEQYFGPGTRLLVL.

This clonotype was recorded at least ten times. V and J are TRBV6-6 and TRBJ1-4; 9 bases are a match to TRBD1. The V gene end was trimmed by 6 bases and the J gene end by 5 bases; junction bases not matched to a gene: 7. The CDR3 runs to 15 residues. CDR1 is MNHNY and CDR2 is SVGAGI in the germline V gene (reference sequence). In DNA form, the CDR3 reads TGTGCCAGCAGCGCTCCCGGGACAGGGAATGAAAAACTGTTTTTT. Amino acids: CASSAPGTGNEKLFF.

This clonotype was found many times. This chain connects TRBV5-8 to TRBJ1-2; D is undetermined. The CDR3 is made up of 15 amino acids. Germline V CDR1 and CDR2: SGHTS, YDEGEE. Trimming pared 1 base from V and 4 bases from J, leaving 14 bases between. CDR3 nucleotide sequence: TGTGCCAGCAGCTTGAAGGTTGGCGGGAGCTATGGCTACACCTTC. Translation: CASSLKVGGSYGYTF.

For this clonotype: Being one base from a much bigger clone, this may be a read error. The chain links TRBV5-5 to TRBJ2-1; 9 nucleotides agree with TRBD1. The CDR3 sequence is 15 residues long. Germline V gives CDR1 SGHKS, CDR2 YYEKEE (reference sequence). CDR3 region: CASSPGQGFYSEQFF. CDR3 coding DNA: TGTGCCAGCAGCCCGGGACAGGGTTTCTACAGTGAGCAGTTCTTC.